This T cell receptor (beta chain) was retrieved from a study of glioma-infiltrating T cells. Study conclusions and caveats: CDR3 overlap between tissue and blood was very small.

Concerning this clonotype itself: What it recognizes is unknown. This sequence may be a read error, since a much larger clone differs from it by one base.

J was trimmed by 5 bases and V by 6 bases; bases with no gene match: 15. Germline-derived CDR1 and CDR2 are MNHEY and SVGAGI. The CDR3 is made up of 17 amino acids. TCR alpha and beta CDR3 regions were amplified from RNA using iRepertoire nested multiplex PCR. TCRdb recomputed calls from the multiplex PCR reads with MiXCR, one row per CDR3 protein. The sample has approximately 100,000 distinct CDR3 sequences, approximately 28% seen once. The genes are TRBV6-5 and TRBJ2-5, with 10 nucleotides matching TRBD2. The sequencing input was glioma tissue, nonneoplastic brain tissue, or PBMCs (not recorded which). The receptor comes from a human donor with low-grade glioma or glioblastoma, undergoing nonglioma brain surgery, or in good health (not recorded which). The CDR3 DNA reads TGTGCCAGCAGCTCCCTGTTGAGCGGGGGGGGCGGCGAGACCCAGTACTTC. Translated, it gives CASSSLLSGGGGETQYF.